This T cell receptor beta chain was obtained from a study of blood T cell repertoires in COVID-19. Germline assignment: CDR1 LNHDA and CDR2 SQIVND (reference sequence). CDR3 length: 12 residues. V was cut by 7 bases and J by 16 bases, with 20 bases left in between. Original data processing: Estimation of nucleated cell counts relied on the amplification of reference gene primers. The repertoire was sequenced with immunoSEQ multiplex PCR; TCRdb's copy has only in-frame clones and lacks some. From that table come the V and J calls and clone size; the DNA was used to work out D and trimming. The data contain 150,000 to 200,000 clones, about 75% of them seen just once; the ten biggest clones take up less than 30%.

Sequencing was done on a sample of peripheral blood. The rearrangement uses TRBV19 and TRBJ1-5; D call uncertain. The source is a woman in her 70s with acute or convalescent COVID-19. The CDR3 reads CASNARHAPAHF. CDR3 DNA: TGTGCCAGTAATGCGAGACATGCCCCAGCACATTTT.